This T cell receptor (beta chain) was sequenced for a study of T-cell memory formation after mild COVID-19. Study-wide results and limits: CD4/CD8 balance characterized clones contracting day 15 to 85, and CD4+ skew characterized later expanders.

TCRdb redid the calling of the 5' RACE reads with MiXCR, one entry per CDR3 protein. The sample consists of tens of thousands of distinct CDR3 sequences, 11% to 15% of them appearing once. CDR3 length: 14 amino acids. Germline V gene lookup returns CDR1 SEHNR and CDR2 FQNEAQ (reference sequence). The ends were cut back, 6 bases at V and 3 bases at J, with 11 bases in the middle. On this clonotype itself: Its antigen remains unknown.

The rearrangement uses TRBV7-9 and TRBJ2-2, with TRBD1 as a possible D gene (6 bases). This sequence originates from an adult woman who had mild COVID-19 (a few samples of this study predate the infection). Cell type and time point are not known. Specimen: PBMCs or a T cell subset sorted from them (not recorded which). In nucleotides, the CDR3 is TGTGCCAGCAGTTCAACAGGGTACACCGGGGAGCTGTTTTTT. Translated: CASSSTGYTGELFF. Complete variable domain (other parts from reference TRBV7-9 and TRBJ2-2): DTGVSQNPRHKITKRGQNVTFRCDPISEHNRLYWYRQTLGQGPEFLTYFQNEAQLEKSRLLSDRFSAERPKGSFSTLEIQRTEQGDSAMYLCASSSTGYTGELFFGEGSRLTVL.